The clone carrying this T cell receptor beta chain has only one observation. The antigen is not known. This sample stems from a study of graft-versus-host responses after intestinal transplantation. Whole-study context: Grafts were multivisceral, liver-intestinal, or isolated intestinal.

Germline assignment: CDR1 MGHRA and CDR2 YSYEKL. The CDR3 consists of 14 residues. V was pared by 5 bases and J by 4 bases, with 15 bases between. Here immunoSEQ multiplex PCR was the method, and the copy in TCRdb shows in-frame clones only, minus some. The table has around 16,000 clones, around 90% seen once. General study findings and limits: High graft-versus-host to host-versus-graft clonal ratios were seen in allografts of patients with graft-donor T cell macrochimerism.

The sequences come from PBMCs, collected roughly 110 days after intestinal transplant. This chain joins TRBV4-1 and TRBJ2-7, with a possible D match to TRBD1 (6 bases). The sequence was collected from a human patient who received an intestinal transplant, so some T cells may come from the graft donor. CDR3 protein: CASSTRQVGYEQYF. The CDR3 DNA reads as TGCGCCAGCAGCACCCGACAGGTCGGATACGAGCAGTACTTC.